A selection of T cell receptor beta chains follows, all from one sample in a study of technical replicates of blood from several donors. Sequenced by immunoSEQ multiplex PCR; TCRdb stores in-frame clones only, minus some. There are tens of thousands of clones in the sample; around 90% occur only once, and 0.27% lies in the top ten. Material: T cells isolated from PBMCs. These receptors were collected from a human donor in good health. CDR3s include the opening cysteine and the closing phenylalanine or tryptophan. D genes are given only for firm matches. Clone size is shown for a subset of rows, as once, few, many or a class of expanded clone.

>.|.|TRBJ1-6|TRBV14
TGTGCCAGCAGCCAAGATCCTAGCAGGGGCGGGTCACCCCTCCACTTT
CASSQDPSRGGSPLHF
>.|once|TRBJ2-2|TRBV4-1
TGCGCCAGCAGCCAAGATCTAGCGCTTGGCGGGGAGCTGTTTTTT
CASSQDLALGGELFF
>TRBD1|.|TRBJ2-7|TRBV9
TGTGCCAGCTCCCCGGGACAGGGCTACGAGCAGTACTTC
CASSPGQGYEQYF
>.|.|TRBJ1-1|TRBV11-2
TGTGCCAGCAGCTTAGTACTTAGACAGAACACTGAAGCTTTCTTT
CASSLVLRQNTEAFF
>.|.|TRBJ1-2|TRBV9
TGTGCCAGCAGCGTAGGGTTGACAGAGAACTTCTATGGCTACACCTTC
CASSVGLTENFYGYTF
>.|.|TRBJ2-1|TRBV18
TGTGCCAGCGGGGACTTCGGGCCATTCTGGCAGTTCTTC
CASGDFGPFWQFF
>TRBD1|.|TRBJ2-1|TRBV6-5
TGTGCCAGCAGTCGACAGGGGAAGAGGAATGAGCAGTTCTTC
CASSRQGKRNEQFF
>.|.|TRBJ2-7|TRBV6-5
TGTGCCAGCATGGGGCCGAGCTCCTACGAGCAGTACTTC
CASMGPSSYEQYF
>.|.|TRBJ1-2|TRBV25-1
TGTGCCAGCAGTGAATTCGACCGGGACATAAACTATGGCTACACCTTC
CASSEFDRDINYGYTF
>TRBD1|.|TRBJ1-5|TRBV19
TGTGCCAGCACTGGGACAGGTGGGTATCAGCCCCAGCATTTT
CASTGTGGYQPQHF
>.|.|TRBJ2-7|TRBV7-9
TGTGCCAGCAGCTTAGGGGCCAGGGGCGAGCAGTACTTC
CASSLGARGEQYF
>.|.|TRBJ2-2|TRBV27
TGTGCCAGCAGTCCTAAGAGGCTAGCGTATACCGGGGAGCTGTTTTTT
CASSPKRLAYTGELFF
>.|.|TRBJ1-1|TRBV4-1
TGCGCCAGCAGCCAACTCCACGGACAGTTCGCCTACACTGAAGCTTTCTTT
CASSQLHGQFAYTEAFF
>TRBD1|.|TRBJ2-5|TRBV5-1
TGCGCCAGCAGCCTCGGACAGGAAGAGACCCAGTACTTC
CASSLGQEETQYF